This TCR beta chain derives from a study of T cell changes during pregnancy in multiple sclerosis (dated by TCRdb to the late 2010s). Turning to the overall study: In women with multiple sclerosis, the researchers looked at how the T cell repertoire shifted as pregnancy progressed.

The library was generated by the immunoSEQ multiplex PCR assay. TCRdb provides this immuneACCESS table in a form limited to in-frame rearrangements. Some clones are lacking; in checked studies, under half of them reflect an unresolved V gene, and why the rest are absent is not known. In all, the sample holds under 85,000 clones, and under 95% of those were seen once. Clones ranked in the top ten supply over 1.2% of the sample. This clone has just one count. Its target antigen remains unknown. There are no base qualities to consult, and no much larger clone falls within one base. V gives up 2 bases and J gives up 4 bases, and the segment between their germline ends measures 11 bases. Inclusive of the bounding cysteine and phenylalanine, the CDR3 is 14 residues long. The only DNA kept is the CDR3, 42 bases in frame from the first base. The germline V gene specifies SGHTA as CDR1 and FQGNSA as CDR2.

Specimen: peripheral blood, collected in the third trimester of pregnancy. This sequence was found in a female donor in good health, enrolled as a control in a pregnancy study. The rearrangement joined TRBV7-2 to TRBJ1-2, with the D gene too uncertain to name. The CDR3 protein is CASSLLGGSYGYTF. At the DNA level, the sequence is TGTGCCAGCAGCTTATTGGGAGGGTCCTATGGCTACACCTTC.